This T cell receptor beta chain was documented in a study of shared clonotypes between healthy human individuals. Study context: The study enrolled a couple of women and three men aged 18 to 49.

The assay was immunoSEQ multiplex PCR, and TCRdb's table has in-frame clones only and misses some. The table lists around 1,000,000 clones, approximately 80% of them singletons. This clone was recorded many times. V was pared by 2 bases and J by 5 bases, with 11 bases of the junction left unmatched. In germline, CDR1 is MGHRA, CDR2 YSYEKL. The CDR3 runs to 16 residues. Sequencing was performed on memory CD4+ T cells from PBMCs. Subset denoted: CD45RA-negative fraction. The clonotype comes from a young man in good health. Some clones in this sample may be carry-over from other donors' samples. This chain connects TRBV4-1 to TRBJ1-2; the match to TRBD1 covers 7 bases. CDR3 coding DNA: TGCGCCAGCAGCCAAACGCAAGACAGGGACCGTTATGGCTACACCTTC. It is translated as CASSQTQDRDRYGYTF.